Sequencing of this T cell receptor (beta chain) was carried out in a study of shared clonotypes between healthy human individuals. Findings of the study overall: Unshared clonotypes carried lower generation probabilities than those common to all four donors.

Selected positively for CCR7 and CD45RO-negative, naive CD8 cells excluded terminally differentiated effector memory CD45RA+ cells. With regard to this clone: Its specificity is not known.

V was clipped by 5 bases and J by 4 bases; unmatched bases: 9. The CDR3 is made up of 15 amino acids. Germline loops: CDR1 MDHEN, CDR2 SYDVKM. The DNA input per sorted-subset replicate PCR was approximately 210 ng, corresponding to some 27,000 T cell genomes. This table comes from immunoSEQ multiplex PCR, and its TCRdb copy is limited to in-frame clones, with some not included. The sample consists of 800,000 or so clones, 90% to 97% of them appearing once. This receptor was taken from a man under 40 in good health. Sequenced sample: naive CD8+ T cells sorted from blood. The rearrangement joins TRBV28 to TRBJ2-7, with TRBD1 matching 9 bases. This CDR3 is CASSPGTGFSYEQYF. CDR3 bases: TGTGCCAGCAGTCCCGGGACAGGGTTTTCGTACGAGCAGTACTTC.